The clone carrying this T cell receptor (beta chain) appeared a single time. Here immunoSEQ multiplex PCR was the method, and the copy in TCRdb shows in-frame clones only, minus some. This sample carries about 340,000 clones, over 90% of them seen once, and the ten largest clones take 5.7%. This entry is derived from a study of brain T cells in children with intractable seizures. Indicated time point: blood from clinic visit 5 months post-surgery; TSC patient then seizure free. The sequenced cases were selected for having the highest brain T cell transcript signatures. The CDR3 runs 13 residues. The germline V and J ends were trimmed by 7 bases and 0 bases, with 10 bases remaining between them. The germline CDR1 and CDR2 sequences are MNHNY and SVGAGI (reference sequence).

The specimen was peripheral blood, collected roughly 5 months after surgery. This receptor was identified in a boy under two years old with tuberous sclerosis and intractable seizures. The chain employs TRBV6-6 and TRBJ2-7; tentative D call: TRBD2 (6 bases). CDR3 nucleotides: TGTGCCAGCACCGAGGAGGGCTCCTACGAGCAGTACTTC. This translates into CASTEEGSYEQYF.